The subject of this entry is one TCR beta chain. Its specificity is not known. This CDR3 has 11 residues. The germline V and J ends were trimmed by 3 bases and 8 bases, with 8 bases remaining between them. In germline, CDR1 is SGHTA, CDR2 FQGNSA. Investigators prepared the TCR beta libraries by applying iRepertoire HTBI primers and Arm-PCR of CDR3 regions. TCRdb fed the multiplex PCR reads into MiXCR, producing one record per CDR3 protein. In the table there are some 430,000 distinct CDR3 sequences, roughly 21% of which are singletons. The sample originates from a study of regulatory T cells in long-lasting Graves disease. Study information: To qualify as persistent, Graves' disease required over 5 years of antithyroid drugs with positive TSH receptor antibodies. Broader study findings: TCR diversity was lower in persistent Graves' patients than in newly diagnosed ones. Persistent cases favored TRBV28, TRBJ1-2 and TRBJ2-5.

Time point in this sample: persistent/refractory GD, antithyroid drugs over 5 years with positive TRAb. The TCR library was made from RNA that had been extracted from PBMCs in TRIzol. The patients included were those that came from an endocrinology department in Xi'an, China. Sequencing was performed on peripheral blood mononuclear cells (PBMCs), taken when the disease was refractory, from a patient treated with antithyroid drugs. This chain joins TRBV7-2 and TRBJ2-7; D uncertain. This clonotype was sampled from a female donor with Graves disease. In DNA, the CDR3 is TGTGCCAGCAGCTTTGTTGGGAAGCAGTACTTC. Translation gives CASSFVGKQYF.